The 8 T cell receptor beta chains below all came from one sample that was sequenced in a study of blood T cell repertoires in COVID-19. Sequencing used immunoSEQ multiplex PCR; TCRdb keeps in-frame clones, though not all of them. The sample gives about 250,000 clones, 80% to 90% of which show up once; roughly 5% is in the top ten. Material for sequencing was peripheral blood. All receptors come from a man older than 75 with acute or convalescent COVID-19.

The J gene is TRBJ2-2, the V gene TRBV2, with 7 bases fitting TRBD1. CDR1 and CDR2 from the germline V gene are SNHLY and FYNNEI. V lost 8 bases, J lost 5 bases, and 5 bases stayed unmatched. This CDR3 has 13 amino acids. As DNA, the CDR3 is TGTGCCAGCGAGGGGGCCTTGACCGGGGAGCTGTTTTTT. Translating it yields CASEGALTGELFF.

This chain connects TRBV4-1 to TRBJ2-5; D uncertain. Germline V gene lookup returns CDR1 MGHRA and CDR2 YSYEKL. V dropped 0 bases and J dropped 5 bases, with 7 bases sitting between them. This CDR3 region has 13 residues. The CDR3 sequence is CASSQDGLETQYF. Here the CDR3 DNA reads TGCGCCAGCAGCCAAGATGGGCTTGAGACCCAGTACTTC.

This clone was observed a single time. The V and J genes are TRBV9 and TRBJ2-5; tentative D call: TRBD1 (5 bases). The CDR3 is 16 residues long. Germline CDR1 SGDLS, CDR2 YYNGEE. Deletions cut 2 bases from V and 0 bases from J, with 14 bases between. The CDR3 sequence is CASSVQGAPDQETQYF. DNA of the CDR3: TGTGCCAGCAGCGTCCAAGGGGCGCCAGACCAAGAGACCCAGTACTTC.

The chain employs TRBV7-2 and TRBJ2-3; perhaps TRBD2 as D (6 bases). CDR3 size: 15 residues. V dropped 3 bases and J dropped 3 bases, with 13 bases sitting between them. Germline CDR1 and CDR2: SGHTA and FQGNSA. The CDR3 DNA sequence: TGTGCCAGCAGCTTCCAACTAGCAGGAACAGATACGCAGTATTTT. This translates into CASSFQLAGTDTQYF.

The rearrangement uses TRBV21-1 and TRBJ1-1. TRBV21-1 is listed as a pseudogene. This CDR3 spans 14 amino acids. The CDR3 DNA reads TGTGCCAGCTCTACTATACCCCTGAAGTGCGGGGCTTTCTTT. Encoded protein: CASSTIPLKCGAFF.

This clone was observed a single time. The V and J genes are TRBV19 and TRBJ2-3, with D possibly TRBD2 on 6 matching bases. With 6 bases removed from V and 6 bases from J, the gap between germline ends came to 16 bases. CDR3 length equals 14 residues. The germline V gene has CDR1 LNHDA and CDR2 SQIVND (reference sequence). CDR3 DNA: TGTGCCAGTAGGGACTACGGAGGAGGGGATACGCAGTATTTT. It translates to CASRDYGGGDTQYF.

In its sample, this clone was seen once. The rearrangement links TRBV5-1 to TRBJ1-4, with TRBD1 matching 12 bases. CDR3 length equals 15 residues. V shed 4 bases and J 5 bases; nucleotides not matched to a gene: 3. Germline CDR1 and CDR2: SGHRS and YFSETQ. CDR3 residues: CASSIGTGGNEKLFF. CDR3 DNA: TGCGCCAGCAGCATAGGGACAGGGGGCAATGAAAAACTGTTTTTT.

This clone was observed once. The V call is TRBV3-1 (or the pseudogene TRBV3-2), the J call TRBJ2-2, with 11 bases that match TRBD2. With 2 bases clipped from V and 6 bases from J, the junction kept 5 bases outside the gene matches. CDR3 length: 16 residues. Germline V CDR1 and CDR2: LGHDT, YNNKEL (reference sequence). CDR3 DNA: TGTGCCAGCAGCCAATCACTAGCGGGAGTTTCCGGGGAGCTGTTTTTT. As protein: CASSQSLAGVSGELFF.